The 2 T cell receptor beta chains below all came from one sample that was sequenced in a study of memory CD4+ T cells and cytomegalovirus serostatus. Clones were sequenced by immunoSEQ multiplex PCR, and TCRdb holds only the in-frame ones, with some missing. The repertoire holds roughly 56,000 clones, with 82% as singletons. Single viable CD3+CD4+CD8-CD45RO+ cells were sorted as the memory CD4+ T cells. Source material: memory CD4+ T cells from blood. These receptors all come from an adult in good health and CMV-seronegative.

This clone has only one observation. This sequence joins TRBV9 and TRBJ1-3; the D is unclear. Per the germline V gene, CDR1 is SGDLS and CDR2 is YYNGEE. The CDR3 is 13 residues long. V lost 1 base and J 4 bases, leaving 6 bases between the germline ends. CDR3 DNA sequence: TGTGCCAGCAGCGTACAGGACGGAAACACCATATATTTT. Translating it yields CASSVQDGNTIYF.

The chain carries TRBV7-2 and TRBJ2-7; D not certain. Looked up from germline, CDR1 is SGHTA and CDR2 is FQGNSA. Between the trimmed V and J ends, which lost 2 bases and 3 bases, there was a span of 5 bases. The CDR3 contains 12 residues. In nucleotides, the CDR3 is TGTGCCAGCAGCTTATCCCTCTACGAGCAGTACTTC. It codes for CASSLSLYEQYF.